This T cell receptor (beta chain) comes out of a study of blood T cells in healthy people across ages. This clonotype has just a few counts. Its antigen is currently unknown. Broader study findings: Roughly linear age-related decline in beta diversity appeared, significant by age 40.

Alongside a J-beta primer mix, a sample-barcoded 5' primer served in a second PCR lasting about 7 to 12 cycles. Each cDNA molecule received a tag from a template-switch adaptor that had 12 random nucleotides. Via MiXCR, TCRdb re-called the 5' RACE reads, giving one row per CDR3 protein. The table lists some 290,000 distinct CDR3 sequences, around 29% of them singletons. Germline CDR1 SGHAT, CDR2 FQNNGV. This CDR3 is 20 amino acids long. Trimming at V came to 0 bases and at J to 3 bases, leaving 14 bases not matched to a gene. At least 6 million PBMCs were isolated per sample. Sequences were obtained from blood. This rearrangement joins TRBV11-2 to TRBJ2-1; 10 positions agree with TRBD2. The receptor's source is a woman between 65 and 79 years old in good health. The CDR3: CASSLELTLFSGRDYNEQFF. CDR3 sequence (DNA): TGTGCCAGCAGCTTAGAACTGACCTTATTCAGCGGGAGGGACTACAATGAGCAGTTCTTC.